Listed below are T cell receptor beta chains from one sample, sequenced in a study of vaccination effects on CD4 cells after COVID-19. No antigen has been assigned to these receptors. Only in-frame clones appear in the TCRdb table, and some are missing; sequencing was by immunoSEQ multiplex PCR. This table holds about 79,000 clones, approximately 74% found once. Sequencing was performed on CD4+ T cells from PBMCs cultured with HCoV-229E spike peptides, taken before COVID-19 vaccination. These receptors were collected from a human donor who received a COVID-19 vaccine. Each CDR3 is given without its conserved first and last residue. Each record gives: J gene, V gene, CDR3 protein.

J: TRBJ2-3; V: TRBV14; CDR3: ASSQDRLEIRY
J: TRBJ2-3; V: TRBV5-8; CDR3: ASSPGQGSISDTQY
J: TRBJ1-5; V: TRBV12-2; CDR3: ASRLDSGQPQH
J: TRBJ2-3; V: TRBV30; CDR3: AWSSYGGDSTDTQY
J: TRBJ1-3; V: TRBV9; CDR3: ASSPTGGNTIY
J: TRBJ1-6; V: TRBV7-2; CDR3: ASSLGGAEYSPLH
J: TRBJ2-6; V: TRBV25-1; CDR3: ASSPPSGANVLT
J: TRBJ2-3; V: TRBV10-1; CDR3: ASRTGKWGCTDTQY
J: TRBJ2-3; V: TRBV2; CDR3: ASRESIDTQY
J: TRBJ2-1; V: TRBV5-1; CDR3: ASSLAPGGENEQF
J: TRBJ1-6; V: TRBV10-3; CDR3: AISEFQVHSPLH
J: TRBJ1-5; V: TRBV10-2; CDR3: ASSENRLGDQPQH
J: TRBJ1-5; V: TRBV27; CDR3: ASSSHRGFGNQPQH
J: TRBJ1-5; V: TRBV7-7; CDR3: ASSLFLGQPQH
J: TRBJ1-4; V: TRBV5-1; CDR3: ASSDMTGKNEKLF
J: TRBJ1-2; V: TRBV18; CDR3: ASSYMTGPTANYGYT
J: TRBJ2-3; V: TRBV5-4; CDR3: ASSSGGESTDTQY
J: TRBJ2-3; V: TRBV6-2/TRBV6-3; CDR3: ASSFGGTLTDTQY
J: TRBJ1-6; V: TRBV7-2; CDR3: ASSLLTGAPYNSPLH
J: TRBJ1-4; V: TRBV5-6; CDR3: ASSSPLEGDEKLF
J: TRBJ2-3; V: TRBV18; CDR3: ASSSADTQY
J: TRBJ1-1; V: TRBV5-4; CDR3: ASSTGQGSLTEAF
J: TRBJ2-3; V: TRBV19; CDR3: ASRLQGAVADTQY
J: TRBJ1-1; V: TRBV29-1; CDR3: SVGGTAEAF
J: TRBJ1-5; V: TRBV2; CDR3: ASSVTSNQPQH
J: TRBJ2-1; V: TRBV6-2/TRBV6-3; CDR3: ASSYTKRGPGNEQF
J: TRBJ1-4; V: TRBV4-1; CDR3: ASSRYLGQGEKLF
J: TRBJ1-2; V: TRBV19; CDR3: ASTVPGTSLSYGYT
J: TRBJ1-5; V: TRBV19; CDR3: ASSIGGGQPQH
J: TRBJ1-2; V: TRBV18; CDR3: ASSPNTGDYGYT
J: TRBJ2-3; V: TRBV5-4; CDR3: ASSYNGLVSGDTQY
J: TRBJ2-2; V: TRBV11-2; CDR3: ASSATGTSGGASRELF
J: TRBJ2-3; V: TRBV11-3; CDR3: ASSFGATDTQY
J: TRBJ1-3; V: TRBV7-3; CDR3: ASSSSAGNTIY
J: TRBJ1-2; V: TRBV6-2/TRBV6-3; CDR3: ASSYWTSAYGYT
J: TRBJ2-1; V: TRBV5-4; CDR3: ASSFGGSWPNEQF